This passage covers 19 T cell receptor beta chains from one sample sequenced in a study of CD8 T cells in Susac syndrome. Reverse transcription of about 0.45 to 1 ug RNA used random hexamers. TCRdb ran MiXCR on the immunoSEQ multiplex PCR reads and lists one entry per CDR3 protein. The table has approximately 130,000 distinct CDR3 sequences, approximately 89% seen once. The sequenced sample consisted of CD8+ T cells from PBMCs. These TCRs come from a human donor with multiple sclerosis.

The gene calls are TRBV20-1 and TRBJ2-1; 7 positions match TRBD2. The CDR3 consists of 11 residues. Germline V gene lookup returns CDR1 DFQATT and CDR2 SNEGSKA (reference sequence). In DNA, the CDR3 is TGCACGGGACTAAGGGTAAATGAGCAGTTCTTC. This encodes CTGLRVNEQFF.

In its sample, this clonotype was seen once. The rearrangement uses TRBV12-3 or TRBV12-4 and TRBJ2-5; D is unclear. The CDR3 covers 10 residues. V lost 5 bases and J lost 3, with 1 base in between. CDR3 in amino acids: CASSKETQYF. The CDR3 region has the DNA TGTGCCAGCAGTAAAGAGACCCAGTACTTC.

This clonotype was observed a single time. The genes are TRBV20-1 and TRBJ1-1; 9 bases match TRBD1. Trimming cost V 2 bases and J 3 bases; bases outside gene matches: 13. The length of the CDR3 is 17 residues. The germline V gene has CDR1 DFQATT and CDR2 SNEGSKA (reference sequence). In DNA form, the CDR3 reads TGCAGTGCTAGAAGCCCGGGACAGGGTCTAGGTTACACTGAAGCTTTCTTT. This encodes CSARSPGQGLGYTEAFF.

The chain carries TRBV4-3 and TRBJ1-3; D gene uncertain. Germline V gene lookup returns CDR1 LGHNA and CDR2 YSLEER. This CDR3 comprises 12 residues. V lost 1 base and J 5 bases, leaving 3 bases between the germline ends. The CDR3 reads CASSQGRNTIYF. Here the CDR3 DNA reads TGCGCCAGCAGCCAAGGGAGAAACACCATATATTTT.

The CDR3 region has the DNA TGTGCCAGCAGCTTAAGGGGGGGCTGGGCCTACAATGAGCAGTTCTTC. Its translation: CASSLRGGWAYNEQFF. This sequence joins TRBV27 and TRBJ2-1; weak D call: TRBD2 (7 bases). V lost 6 bases, J lost 2 bases, and 17 bases lay in between. Germline CDR1 and CDR2: MNHEY and SMNVEV (reference sequence). The CDR3 sequence is 16 residues long.

The chain joins TRBV6-6 to TRBJ2-1; D not resolved. This CDR3 region has 14 residues. V lost 2 bases to trimming and J lost 2 bases, with 7 bases between them. Germline CDR1 reads MNHNY; CDR2 reads SVGAGI (reference sequence). CDR3 DNA: TGTGCCAGCAGTTACGTGACTCCCTACAATGAGCAGTTCTTC. Amino acid sequence: CASSYVTPYNEQFF.

The chain has TRBV9 and TRBJ2-1; D is unclear. CDR3 length equals 13 residues. Germline V gene sequence: CDR1 SGDLS, CDR2 YYNGEE. V was trimmed by 7 bases and J by 6 bases, leaving 14 bases between them. The CDR3 sequence: CASGVDPLNEQFF. The CDR3 DNA sequence: TGTGCCAGCGGGGTGGATCCTCTCAATGAGCAGTTCTTC.

The genes are TRBV11-1 and TRBJ2-3; 9 nucleotides match TRBD1. CDR1 and CDR2 (germline): SGHAT, FQDESV (reference sequence). The CDR3 runs 21 residues. Trimming cost V 1 base and J 2 bases; bases outside gene matches: 19. CDR3 region: CASSLDSGPDRGVLSTDTQYF. The DNA for the CDR3 is TGTGCCAGCAGCTTAGATTCCGGCCCGGACAGGGGAGTACTCTCCACAGATACGCAGTATTTT.

The chain uses TRBV5-1 and TRBJ2-2, with 11 bases fitting TRBD2. The CDR3 is 16 amino acids. Germline values: CDR1 SGHRS, CDR2 YFSETQ. The V and J ends lost 0 bases and 4 bases, in that order; junction bases with no gene match: 2. For the CDR3, the DNA is TGCGCCAGCAGCTTGGGACTAGCGGGACCCACCGGGGAGCTGTTTTTT. Translated, it gives CASSLGLAGPTGELFF.

The chain employs TRBV29-1 and TRBJ2-7; D is undetermined. The CDR3 is 12 residues long. Germline CDR1 and CDR2: SQVTM and ANQGSEA. Trimming removed 4 bases from V and 6 bases from J, with 13 bases in between. The CDR3 nucleotides read TGCAGCGTTGTTTCCGCTTCGGCCGAGCAGTACTTC. It codes for CSVVSASAEQYF.

The chain couples TRBV24-1 to TRBJ1-1; possibly TRBD1 for D (5 bases). The CDR3 runs 13 residues. From germline, CDR1 is KGHDR and CDR2 SFDVKD. Trimming removed 7 bases at V and 5 bases at J, with 13 bases between. The CDR3 DNA follows: TGTGCCACCAGAGGGGTAATGGATACTGAAGCTTTCTTT. It yields the protein CATRGVMDTEAFF.

The V call is TRBV20-1, the J call TRBJ1-1; D ambiguous. CDR3 length equals 16 residues. Germline CDR1 reads DFQATT; CDR2 reads SNEGSKA (reference sequence). The V gene lost 1 base and the J gene lost 1 base, with 16 bases spanning the gap. For the CDR3, the DNA is TGCAGTGCTAGAGTGGGGTTGGTGGAGGCGAACACTGAAGCTTTCTTT. It is translated as CSARVGLVEANTEAFF.

This clonotype appeared once. V usage is TRBV27 and J usage is TRBJ2-7, with D tentatively TRBD1 (7 bases). The CDR3 runs 13 residues. The germline gives CDR1 MNHEY, CDR2 SMNVEV (reference sequence). Deletions cut 10 bases from V and 0 bases from J, with 13 bases between. CDR3 DNA: TGTGCCACCGCGGGGACAGTCTCCTACGAGCAGTACTTC. Its translation is CATAGTVSYEQYF.

The chain recombines TRBV7-9 with TRBJ2-1, with TRBD2 identical over 10 bases. Germline CDR1 and CDR2: SEHNR and FQNEAQ (reference sequence). CDR3 length: 16 amino acids. J lost 4 bases, V lost 6 bases, and 9 bases had no gene match. CDR3 sequence (DNA): TGTGCCAGCAGTCCAGGTCCTAGCGGGAGTTACAATGAGCAGTTCTTC. Protein sequence: CASSPGPSGSYNEQFF.

This clonotype has a handful of counts. V usage is TRBV4-1 and J usage is TRBJ1-5; D may be TRBD1 (5 bases). Germline V lookup: CDR1 MGHRA, CDR2 YSYEKL. The germline V and J ends were trimmed by 0 bases and 5 bases, with 5 bases remaining between them. The CDR3 is 13 residues long. Here the CDR3 reads CASSQEGDQPQHF. In DNA, the CDR3 is TGCGCCAGCAGCCAAGAGGGGGATCAGCCCCAGCATTTT.

The rearrangement links TRBV9 to TRBJ2-3; 7 bases align to TRBD2. The CDR3 sequence is 15 residues long. Per the germline V gene, CDR1 is SGDLS and CDR2 is YYNGEE. V shed 4 bases and J 2 bases; nucleotides not matched to a gene: 7. CDR3 in DNA: TGTGCCAGCAGCTTAGGGGAGGGAGACACAGATACGCAGTATTTT. Translating gives CASSLGEGDTDTQYF.

This clonotype was picked up one time. The chain is built from TRBV27 and TRBJ2-6; tentative D call: TRBD1 (5 bases). The germline CDR1 and CDR2 sequences are MNHEY and SMNVEV (reference sequence). Between the trimmed V and J ends, which lost 4 bases and 0 bases, there was a span of 13 bases. The CDR3 spans 17 residues. CDR3 amino acids: CASSSRQSSSGANVLTF. CDR3 DNA: TGTGCCAGCAGTTCCCGACAGTCCAGCTCTGGGGCCAACGTCCTGACTTTC.

The rearrangement joins TRBV18 to TRBJ1-1, with a tentative D call TRBD1 (6 bases). Germline CDR1 and CDR2: KGHSH and LQKENI. Trimming shortened V by 8 bases and J by 4 bases, and 14 bases separated the two germline ends. The CDR3 has 13 residues. The DNA of the CDR3 is TGTGCCAGCGGAGCAGGGGTTGTCACTGAAGCTTTCTTT. It specifies CASGAGVVTEAFF.

The chain recombines TRBV20-1 with TRBJ2-1; 8 bases are shared with TRBD1. This CDR3 has 17 amino acids. Germline V gives CDR1 DFQATT, CDR2 SNEGSKA (reference sequence). J gave up 4 bases and V 3 bases, and 14 bases lay outside the gene matches. The CDR3 DNA reads as TGCAGTGCTAGTGGCTTGGGGCCAGGGGGCGATTACAATGAGCAGTTCTTC. Protein product: CSASGLGPGGDYNEQFF.